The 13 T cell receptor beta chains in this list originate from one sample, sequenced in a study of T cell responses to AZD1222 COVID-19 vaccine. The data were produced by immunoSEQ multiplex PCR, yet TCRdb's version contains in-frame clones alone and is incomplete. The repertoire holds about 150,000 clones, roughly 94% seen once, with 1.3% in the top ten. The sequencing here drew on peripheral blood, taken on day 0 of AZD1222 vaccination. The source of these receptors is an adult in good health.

CDR3 protein: CASSAEENTEAFF. CDR3 coding DNA: TGTGCCAGCAGTGCCGAGGAGAACACTGAAGCTTTCTTT. The rearrangement uses TRBV2 and TRBJ1-1; D remains unclear. The germline V gene has CDR1 SNHLY and CDR2 FYNNEI. Trimming stripped 4 bases from V and 1 base from J, with 7 bases between. The CDR3 length is 13 residues.

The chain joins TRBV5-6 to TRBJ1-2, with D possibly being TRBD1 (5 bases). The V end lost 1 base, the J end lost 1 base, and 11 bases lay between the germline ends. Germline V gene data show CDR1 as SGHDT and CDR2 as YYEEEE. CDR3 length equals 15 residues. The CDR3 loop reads CASSLPGGFNYGYTF. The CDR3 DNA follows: TGTGCCAGCAGCTTGCCTGGGGGGTTTAACTATGGCTACACCTTC.

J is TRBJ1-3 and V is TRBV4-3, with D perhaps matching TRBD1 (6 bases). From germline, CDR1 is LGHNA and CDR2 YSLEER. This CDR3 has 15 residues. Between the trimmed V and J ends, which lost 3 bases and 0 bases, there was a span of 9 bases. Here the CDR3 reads CASSHGGLSGNTIYF. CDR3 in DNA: TGCGCCAGCAGCCACGGGGGGCTCTCTGGAAACACCATATATTTT.

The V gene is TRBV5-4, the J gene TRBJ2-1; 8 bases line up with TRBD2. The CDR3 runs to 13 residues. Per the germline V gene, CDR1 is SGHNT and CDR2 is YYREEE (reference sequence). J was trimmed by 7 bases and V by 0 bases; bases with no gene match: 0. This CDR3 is CASSLVAGNEQFF. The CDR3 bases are TGTGCCAGCAGCTTGGTAGCGGGAAATGAGCAGTTCTTC.

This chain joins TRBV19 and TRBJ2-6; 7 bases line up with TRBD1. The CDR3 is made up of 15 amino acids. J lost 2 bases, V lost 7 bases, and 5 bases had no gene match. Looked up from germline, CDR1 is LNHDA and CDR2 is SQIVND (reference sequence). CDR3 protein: CASNSDRAGANVLTF. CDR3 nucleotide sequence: TGTGCCAGTAACTCCGACAGGGCTGGGGCCAACGTCCTGACTTTC.

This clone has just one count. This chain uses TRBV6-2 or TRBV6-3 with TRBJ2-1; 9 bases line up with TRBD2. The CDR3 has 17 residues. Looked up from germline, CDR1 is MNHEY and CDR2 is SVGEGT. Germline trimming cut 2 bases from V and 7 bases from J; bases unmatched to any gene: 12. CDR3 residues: CASSYTPAGGPWNEQFF. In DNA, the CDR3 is TGTGCCAGCAGTTACACCCCAGCGGGAGGCCCTTGGAATGAGCAGTTCTTC.

Written as DNA, the CDR3 is TGTGCCAGCAGCCTTCCCATGGGACTAGCGGCGCAAGAGACCCAGTACTTC. Amino acid sequence: CASSLPMGLAAQETQYF. V is TRBV7-2 and J is TRBJ2-5; 11 bases match TRBD2. In germline, CDR1 is SGHTA, CDR2 FQGNSA. The junction had 10 bases not matched to a gene; V was cut back by 5 bases and J by 2 bases. The CDR3 covers 17 residues.

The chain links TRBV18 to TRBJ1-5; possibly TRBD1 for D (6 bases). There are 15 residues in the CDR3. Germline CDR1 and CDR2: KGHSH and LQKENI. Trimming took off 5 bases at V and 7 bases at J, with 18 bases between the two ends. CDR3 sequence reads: CASSALQGWKQPQHF. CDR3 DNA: TGTGCCAGCTCAGCTCTACAGGGTTGGAAACAGCCCCAGCATTTT.

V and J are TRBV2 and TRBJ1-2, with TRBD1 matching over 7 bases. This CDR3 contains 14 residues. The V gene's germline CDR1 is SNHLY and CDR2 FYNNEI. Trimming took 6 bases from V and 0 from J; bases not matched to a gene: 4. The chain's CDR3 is CASRDRPPNYGYTF. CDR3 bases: TGTGCCAGCAGGGACAGGCCACCTAACTATGGCTACACCTTC.

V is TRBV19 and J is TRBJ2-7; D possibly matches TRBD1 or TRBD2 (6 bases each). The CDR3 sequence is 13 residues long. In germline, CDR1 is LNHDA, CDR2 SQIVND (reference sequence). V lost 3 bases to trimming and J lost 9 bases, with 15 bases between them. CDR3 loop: CASSISQGGPQYV. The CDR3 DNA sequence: TGTGCCAGTAGTATCTCACAGGGAGGCCCGCAGTACGTC.

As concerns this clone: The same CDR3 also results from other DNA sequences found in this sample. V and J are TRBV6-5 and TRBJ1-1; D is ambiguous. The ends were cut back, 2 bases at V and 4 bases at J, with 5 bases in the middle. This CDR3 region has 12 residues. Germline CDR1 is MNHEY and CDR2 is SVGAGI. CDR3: CASSYLGTEAFF. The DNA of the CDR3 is TGTGCCAGCAGTTACCTTGGCACTGAAGCTTTCTTT.

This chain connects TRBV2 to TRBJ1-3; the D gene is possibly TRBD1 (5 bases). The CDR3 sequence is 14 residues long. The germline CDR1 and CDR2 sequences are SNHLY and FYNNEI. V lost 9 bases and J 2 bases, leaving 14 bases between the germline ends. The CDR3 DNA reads TGTGCCAGTTCGACGTTGGGGGCTGGAAACACCATATATTTT. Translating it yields CASSTLGAGNTIYF.

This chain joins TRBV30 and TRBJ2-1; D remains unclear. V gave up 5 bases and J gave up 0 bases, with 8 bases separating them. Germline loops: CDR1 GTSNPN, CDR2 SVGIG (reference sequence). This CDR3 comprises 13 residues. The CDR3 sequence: CAWAIGSYNEQFF. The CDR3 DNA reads TGTGCCTGGGCGATTGGCTCCTACAATGAGCAGTTCTTC.